This TCR beta chain was captured by sequencing in a study of T cell responses to AZD1222 COVID-19 vaccine (dated by TCRdb to the early 2020s). Turning to the overall study: AZD1222 recipients whose second dose came at about 4 weeks and those whose second dose came at about 12 weeks were combined into one group, since spike-specific TCR depth and breadth did not differ between the two schedules. Enrollment into the trials was organized by age into subgroups of 18-55, 56-69 and 70-plus years, and those subgroups contained roughly 150, 30 and 60 TCR-sequenced participants, respectively. A total of around 240 trial participants underwent TCR sequencing, of whom more than 200 had received two doses of AZD1222 and some 25 had received two doses of the MenACWY control vaccine.

The sample's time point, from its label and the paper: baseline before first vaccination. The vaccinee samples were drawn from two UK trials, COV001 and COV002, one of which was a single-blind randomized controlled phase 2/3 trial testing AZD1222 (ChAdOx1 nCoV-19) in healthy adults. For TCRbeta chain sequencing, PBMC samples were collected from trial participants at day 0 and at day 28 after the second dose. On this clone: Its antigen target is currently unknown. Per-nucleotide qualities are absent, and no much larger clonotype sits a single base away.

On the study overall, not on this receptor specifically: In the small 56-69-year group, the increase in depth fell short of significance, most likely because of low power. Participants were mostly white British and included more females than males, and it was suggested by the authors that clonal diversity may have been underestimated. Vaccine-associated CD4 TCRs spanned the whole spike protein, with dominant responses in regions 160-218 and 743-854. Because no day 14 peak-response samples were available, repertoires were characterized only after the peak T cell response. After two AZD1222 doses, both the breadth and the depth of spike-specific TCRs were significantly higher than at day 0 and than in MenACWY recipients. Conclusions about previously exposed vaccinees are limited, since just a handful of AZD1222 recipients were seropositive for SARS-CoV-2 at baseline. Reportedly, almost half of the unique spike-specific TCRs recognized epitopes lying outside the regions that are mutated in the B.1.351 and B.1.1.7 variants.

The CDR3 regions of human TCRbeta chains were analyzed by immunosequencing. The original pipeline was this. TCRs in the repertoires were compared against a reference library of SARS-CoV-2-specific TCRs that had been generated with the MIRA antigen-specificity platform. Breadth was defined as the fraction of unique TCRs that were SARS-CoV-2-associated. Depth was defined as the fraction of total T cells that were SARS-CoV-2-associated. Using the MIRA data, every spike-specific TCR was mapped to the spike region that the TCR reacted to and assigned to either a CD4 or a CD8 class. Log10-transformed breadth and depth values were compared by one-way ANOVA with Sidak's multiple comparisons tests. TCRdb retrieved this table from immuneACCESS and kept in-frame rearrangements only. Not all clones are present; in checked studies, unresolved V genes account for under half, and no reason is known for the remainder. That table furnishes V, J and clone size, whereas the DNA furnished D and trimming. Across this sample there are roughly 140,000 clones, with approximately 88% seen only once. The ten largest clonotypes hold roughly 2.1% of the sample.

The sequence came from an adult in good health. The sequencing used peripheral blood, collected on day 0 of AZD1222 vaccination.

CDR3 protein: CASSTEFFTPGQANILLDTQYF. The nucleotides are TGTGCCAGCAGTACCGAATTCTTTACCCCGGGACAGGCTAATATTCTCCTAGATACGCAGTATTTT. The rearrangement joined TRBV2 to TRBJ2-3, with TRBD1 identical over 8 junction bases. V is trimmed back by 5 bases and J by 5 bases, and the junction contains 30 bases that no gene match accounts for. CDR1 and CDR2 are read off the germline V gene as SNHLY and FYNNEI. Its CDR3 holds 22 amino acids, cysteine through phenylalanine. The sequence is cut down to CDR3 DNA, 66 bases in frame from base 1.